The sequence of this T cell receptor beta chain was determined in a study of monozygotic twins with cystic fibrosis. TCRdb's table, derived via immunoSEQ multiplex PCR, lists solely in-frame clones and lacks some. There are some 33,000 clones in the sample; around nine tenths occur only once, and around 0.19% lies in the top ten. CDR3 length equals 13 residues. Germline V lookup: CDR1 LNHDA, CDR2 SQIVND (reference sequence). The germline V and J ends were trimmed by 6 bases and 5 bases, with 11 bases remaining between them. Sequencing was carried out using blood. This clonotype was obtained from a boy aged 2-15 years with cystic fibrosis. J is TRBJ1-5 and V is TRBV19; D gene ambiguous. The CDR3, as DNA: TGTGCCAGTAGCGGACTGAGGGATCAGCCCCAGCATTTT. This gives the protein CASSGLRDQPQHF.